This T cell receptor (beta chain) was recovered during a study of neurological immune-mediated disorders. MiXCR, applied by TCRdb to the 5' RACE reads, yields one record per CDR3 protein. The table lists tens of thousands of distinct CDR3 sequences, under 5% of them singletons. The unsorted libraries originated from 2 million PBMCs that had been stored at -80 C. This clonotype has ten or more counts. The target antigen is unknown. Study-wide results and limits: HTLV-1-associated myelopathy led in TCR clonal expansion, while multiple sclerosis ranked lowest, below healthy controls. A possible signature appeared as one related-CDR3 cluster, in which phylogenetic grouping placed the repertoires of 18 of 34 multiple sclerosis patients.

This clonotype originated in a young man with multiple sclerosis. Input material: PBMCs.

CDR3 DNA: TGTGCCAGCAGAGGCCAGCCATACGAGCAGTACTTC. It translates to CASRGQPYEQYF. The V and J genes are TRBV2 and TRBJ2-7; no reliable D call. The V and J ends lost 6 bases and 4 bases respectively, with 10 bases between them. CDR1 and CDR2 (germline): SNHLY, FYNNEI. This CDR3 comprises 12 residues.